The table lists the clone carrying this T cell receptor beta chain with many counts. The antigen remains undetermined. The trim removed 6 bases at V and 5 bases at J, leaving 6 bases unmatched. CDR1 is SNHLY, CDR2 FYNNEI, per germline. The CDR3 runs 15 residues. TCR beta VDJ combinations and CDR3 sequences were profiled from genomic DNA. One entry per CDR3 protein, called by TCRdb with MiXCR from the reads. The table has 200,000 to 250,000 distinct CDR3 sequences, 30% to 40% seen once. The sample belongs to a study of CD8+CD57+ T cells in acquired aplastic anemia. On the study more broadly: The average read count for CD4+ cells in healthy donors was 9 million to 14 million.

Study-wide results and limits: CD8+ Simpson's diversity did not differ significantly between patients and controls.

The genes are TRBV2 and TRBJ2-2; 10 bases fit TRBD1. The sequenced sample was sorted CD4+, CD8+, or CD8+CD57+ T cells (not recorded which) from PBMCs. This receptor was identified in a human donor in good health, serving as a control. The CDR3 DNA sequence: TGTGCCAGCAGCGAGACAGGGGGCGGGACCGGGGAGCTGTTTTTT. Amino acids: CASSETGGGTGELFF.